This TCR beta chain appears in the sequencing data of a study of blood T cells in healthy people across ages. This CDR3 contains 14 residues. Germline lookup yields CDR1 SSHAT and CDR2 FNYEAQ (reference sequence). V lost 4 bases and J 6 bases, leaving 14 bases between the germline ends. The second PCR ran roughly 7 to 11 cycles with a sample-barcoded 5' primer and J-beta primers. One entry per CDR3 protein, called by TCRdb with MiXCR from the 5' RACE reads. The data contain 1.2 million to 1.5 million distinct CDR3 sequences, approximately 59% of them singletons. Extraction of total RNA produced a minimum of 6 micrograms from each sample.

The V and J genes are TRBV7-7 and TRBJ2-3, with D perhaps TRBD1 or TRBD2 (5 bases each). The TCR sequence derives from a man younger than 35 in good health. The sample comprised blood. The CDR3 bases are TGTGCCAGCAGCTCTGGGACCGCCTTCGATACGCAGTATTTT. Translating gives CASSSGTAFDTQYF. The complete variable domain, with remaining parts taken from reference TRBV7-7 and TRBJ2-3, reads GAGVSQSPRYKVTKRGQDVTLRCDPISSHATLYWYQQALGQGPEFLTYFNYEAQPDKSGLPSDRFSAERPEGSISTLTIQRTEQRDSAMYRCASSSGTAFDTQYFGPGTRLTVL.